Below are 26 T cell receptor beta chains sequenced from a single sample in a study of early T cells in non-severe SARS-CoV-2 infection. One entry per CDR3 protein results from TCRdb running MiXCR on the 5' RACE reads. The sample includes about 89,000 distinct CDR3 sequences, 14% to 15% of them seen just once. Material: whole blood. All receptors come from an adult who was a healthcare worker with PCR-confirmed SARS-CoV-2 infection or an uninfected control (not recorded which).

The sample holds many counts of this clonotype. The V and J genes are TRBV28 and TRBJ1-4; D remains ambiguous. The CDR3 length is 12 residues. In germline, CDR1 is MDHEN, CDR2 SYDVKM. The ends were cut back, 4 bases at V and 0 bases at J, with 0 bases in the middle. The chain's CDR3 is CASSSTNEKLFF. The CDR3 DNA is TGTGCCAGCAGTTCAACTAATGAAAAACTGTTTTTT.

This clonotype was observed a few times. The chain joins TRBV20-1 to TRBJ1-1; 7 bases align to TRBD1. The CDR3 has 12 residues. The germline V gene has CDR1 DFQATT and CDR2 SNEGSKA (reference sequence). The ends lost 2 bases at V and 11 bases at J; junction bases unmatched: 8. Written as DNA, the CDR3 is TGCAGTGCTAGACAGGGGGGGTCTTGGGCTTTCTTT. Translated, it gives CSARQGGSWAFF.

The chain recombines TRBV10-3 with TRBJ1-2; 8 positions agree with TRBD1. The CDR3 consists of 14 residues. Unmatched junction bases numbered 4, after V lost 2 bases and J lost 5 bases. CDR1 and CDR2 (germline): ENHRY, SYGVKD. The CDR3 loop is CAISEDRGGYGYTF. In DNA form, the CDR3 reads TGTGCCATCAGTGAGGACAGGGGAGGGTATGGCTACACCTTC.

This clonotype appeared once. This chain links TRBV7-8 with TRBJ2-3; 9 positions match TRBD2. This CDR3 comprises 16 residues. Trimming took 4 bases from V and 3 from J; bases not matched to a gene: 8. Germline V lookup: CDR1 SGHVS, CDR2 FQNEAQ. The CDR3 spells CASSSPIAGVTDTQYF. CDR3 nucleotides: TGTGCCAGCAGCTCGCCCATAGCGGGGGTTACAGATACGCAGTATTTT.

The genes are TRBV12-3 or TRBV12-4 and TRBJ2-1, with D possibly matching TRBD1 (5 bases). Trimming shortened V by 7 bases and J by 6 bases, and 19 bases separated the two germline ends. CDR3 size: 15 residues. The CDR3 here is CASTPFRQGVNEQFF. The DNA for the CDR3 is TGTGCCAGCACCCCTTTTAGGCAGGGCGTCAATGAGCAGTTCTTC.

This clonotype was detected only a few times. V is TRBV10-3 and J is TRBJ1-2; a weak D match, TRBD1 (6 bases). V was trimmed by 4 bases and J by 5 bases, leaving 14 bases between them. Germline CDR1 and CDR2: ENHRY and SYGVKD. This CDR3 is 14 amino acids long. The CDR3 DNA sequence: TGTGCCATCAGTGCGGTACAGGGAAATTATGGCTACACCTTC. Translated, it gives CAISAVQGNYGYTF.

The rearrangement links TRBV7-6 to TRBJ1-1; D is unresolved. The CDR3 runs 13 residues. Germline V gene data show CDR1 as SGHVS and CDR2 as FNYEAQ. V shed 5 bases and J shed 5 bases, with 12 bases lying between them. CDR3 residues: CASSRGRGTEAFF. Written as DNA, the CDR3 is TGTGCCAGCAGCCGAGGAAGAGGTACTGAAGCTTTCTTT.

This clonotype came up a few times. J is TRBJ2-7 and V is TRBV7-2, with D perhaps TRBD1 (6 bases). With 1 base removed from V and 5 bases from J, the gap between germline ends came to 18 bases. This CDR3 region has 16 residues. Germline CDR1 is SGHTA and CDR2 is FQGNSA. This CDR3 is CASSLEGGRGHHEQYV. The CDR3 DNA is TGTGCCAGCAGCTTAGAGGGCGGCAGGGGCCACCACGAGCAGTACGTC.

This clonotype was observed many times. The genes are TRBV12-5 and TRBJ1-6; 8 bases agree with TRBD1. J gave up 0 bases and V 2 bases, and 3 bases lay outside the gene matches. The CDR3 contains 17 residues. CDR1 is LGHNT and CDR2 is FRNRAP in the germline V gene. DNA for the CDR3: TGTGCTAGTGGTTTGAACAGGGGGAGCTCCTATAATTCACCCCTCCACTTT. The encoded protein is CASGLNRGSSYNSPLHF.

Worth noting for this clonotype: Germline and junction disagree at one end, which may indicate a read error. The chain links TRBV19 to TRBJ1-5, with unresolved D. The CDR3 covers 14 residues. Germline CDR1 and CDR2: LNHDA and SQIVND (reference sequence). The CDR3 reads CASSIAGSNQPQHF. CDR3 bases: TGTGCCAGTAGTATAGCGGGAAGCAACCAGCCCCAGCATTTT.

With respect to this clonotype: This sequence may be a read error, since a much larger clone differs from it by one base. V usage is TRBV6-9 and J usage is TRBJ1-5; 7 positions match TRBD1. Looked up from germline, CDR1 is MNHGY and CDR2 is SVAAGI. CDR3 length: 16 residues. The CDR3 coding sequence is TGTGCCAGCTGTTATTTCAGGACAGGTTTAAATCAGCCCCAGCATTTT. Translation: CASCYFRTGLNQPQHF.

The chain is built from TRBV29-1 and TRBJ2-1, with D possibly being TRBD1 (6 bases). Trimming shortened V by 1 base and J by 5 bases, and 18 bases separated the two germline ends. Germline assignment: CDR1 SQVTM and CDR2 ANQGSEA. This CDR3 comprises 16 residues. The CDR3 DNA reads TGCAGCGTTGAAGCAGTTGGGGGCAGCGGAGACAATGAGCAGTTCTTC. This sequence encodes CSVEAVGGSGDNEQFF.

Here the CDR3 reads CASNQDWGTEAFF. DNA of the CDR3: TGTGCCAGTAACCAGGATTGGGGCACTGAAGCTTTCTTT. The chain joins TRBV19 to TRBJ1-1, with unresolved D. This CDR3 has 13 residues. From germline, CDR1 is LNHDA and CDR2 SQIVND (reference sequence). Trimming took 7 bases from V and 4 from J, leaving 13 bases between them. Filled out from reference TRBV19 and TRBJ1-1, the complete variable domain reads DGGITQSPKYLFRKEGQNVTLSCEQNLNHDAMYWYRQDPGQGLRLIYYSQIVNDFQKGDIAEGYSVSREKKESFPLTVTSAQKNPTAFYLCASNQDWGTEAFFGQGTRLTVV.

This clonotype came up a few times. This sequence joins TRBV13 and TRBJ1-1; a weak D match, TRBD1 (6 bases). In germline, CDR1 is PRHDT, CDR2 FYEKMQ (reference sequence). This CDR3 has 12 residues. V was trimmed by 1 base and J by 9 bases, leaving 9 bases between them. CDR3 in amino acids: CASSLEGGQAFF. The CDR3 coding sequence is TGTGCCAGCAGCTTAGAAGGGGGGCAAGCTTTCTTT. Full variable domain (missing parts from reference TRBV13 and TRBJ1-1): AAGVIQSPRHLIKEKRETATLKCYPIPRHDTVYWYQQGPGQDPQFLISFYEKMQSDKGSIPDRFSAQQFSDYHSELNMSSLELGDSALYFCASSLEGGQAFFGQGTRLTVV.

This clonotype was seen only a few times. CDR3 in amino acids: CASSSETGDSTDTQYF. The CDR3 DNA reads as TGCGCCAGCAGCTCGGAGACAGGGGATAGCACAGATACGCAGTATTTT. The chain couples TRBV5-1 to TRBJ2-3, with 8 bases matching TRBD1. The CDR3 consists of 16 residues. With 3 bases clipped from V and 0 bases from J, the junction kept 6 bases outside the gene matches. CDR1 and CDR2 from the germline V gene are SGHRS and YFSETQ.

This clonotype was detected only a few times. CDR3: CASSLNGAGALYNEQFF. The CDR3 bases are TGTGCCAGCAGTCTAAATGGAGCGGGGGCCCTCTACAATGAGCAGTTCTTC. V is TRBV27 and J is TRBJ2-1; 8 nucleotides align to TRBD2. The length of the CDR3 is 17 residues. Trimming cost V 5 bases and J 3 bases; bases outside gene matches: 12. In germline, CDR1 is MNHEY, CDR2 SMNVEV (reference sequence).

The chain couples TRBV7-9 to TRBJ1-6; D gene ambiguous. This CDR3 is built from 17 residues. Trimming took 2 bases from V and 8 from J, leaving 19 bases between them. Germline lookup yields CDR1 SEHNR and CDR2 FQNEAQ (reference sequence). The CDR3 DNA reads TGTGCCAGCAGCTTATATGCGAAGGACCCGGAGGATTCACCCCTCCACTTT. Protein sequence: CASSLYAKDPEDSPLHF.

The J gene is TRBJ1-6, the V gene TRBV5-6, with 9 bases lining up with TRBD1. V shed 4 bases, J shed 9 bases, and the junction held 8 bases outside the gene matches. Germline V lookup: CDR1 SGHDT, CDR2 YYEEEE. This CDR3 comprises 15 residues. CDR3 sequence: CASSTGTGPISPLHF. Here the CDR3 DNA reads TGTGCCAGCAGCACAGGGACAGGGCCTATTTCACCCCTCCACTTT.

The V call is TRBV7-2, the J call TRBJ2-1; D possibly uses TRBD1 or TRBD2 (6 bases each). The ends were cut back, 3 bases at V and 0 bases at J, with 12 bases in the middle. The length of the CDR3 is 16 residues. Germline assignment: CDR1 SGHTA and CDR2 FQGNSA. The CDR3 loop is CASSFPGGFSYNEQFF. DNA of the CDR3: TGTGCCAGCAGCTTCCCCGGGGGCTTCTCCTACAATGAGCAGTTCTTC.

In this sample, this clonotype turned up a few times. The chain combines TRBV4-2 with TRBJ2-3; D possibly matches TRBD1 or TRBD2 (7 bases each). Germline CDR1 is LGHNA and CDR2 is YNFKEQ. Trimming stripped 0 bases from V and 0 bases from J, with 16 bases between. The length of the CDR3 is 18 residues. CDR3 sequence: CASSQDETGTTSTDTQYF. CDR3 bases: TGTGCCAGCAGCCAAGACGAGACAGGGACTACTAGCACAGATACGCAGTATTTT.

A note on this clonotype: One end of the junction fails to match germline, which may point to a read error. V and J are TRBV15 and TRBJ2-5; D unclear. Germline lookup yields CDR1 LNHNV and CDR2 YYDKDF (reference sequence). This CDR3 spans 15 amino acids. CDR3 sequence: CASSRPKGDQETQYF. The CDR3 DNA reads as TGTGCCTCCAGCAGACCCAAGGGTGACCAAGAGACCCAGTACTTC.

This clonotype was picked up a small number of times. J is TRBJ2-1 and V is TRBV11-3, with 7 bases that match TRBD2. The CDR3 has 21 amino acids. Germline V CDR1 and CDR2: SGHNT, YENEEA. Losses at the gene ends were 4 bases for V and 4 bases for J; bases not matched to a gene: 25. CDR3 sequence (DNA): TGTGCCAGCAGCTCCGTGCATTTCAGGATCCTACTAGCGACTTTATACAATGAGCAGTTCTTC. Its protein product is CASSSVHFRILLATLYNEQFF.

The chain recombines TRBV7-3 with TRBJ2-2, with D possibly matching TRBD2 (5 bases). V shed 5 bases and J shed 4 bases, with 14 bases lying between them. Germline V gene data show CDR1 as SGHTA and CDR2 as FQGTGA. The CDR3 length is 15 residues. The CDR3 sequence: CASSPGGPPTGELFF. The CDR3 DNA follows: TGTGCCAGCAGCCCTGGCGGGCCTCCCACCGGGGAGCTGTTTTTT. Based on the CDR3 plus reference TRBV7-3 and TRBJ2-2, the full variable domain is GAGVSQTPSNKVTEKGKYVELRCDPISGHTALYWYRQSLGQGPEFLIYFQGTGAADDSGLPNDRFFAVRPEGSVSTLKIQRTERGDSAVYLCASSPGGPPTGELFFGEGSRLTVL.

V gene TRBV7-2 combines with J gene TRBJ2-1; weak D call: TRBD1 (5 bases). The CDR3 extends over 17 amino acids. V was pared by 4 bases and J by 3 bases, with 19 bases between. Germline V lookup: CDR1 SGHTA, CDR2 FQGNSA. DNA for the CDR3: TGTGCCAGCAGCTCACACACAAGACAGACCTTCTACAATGAGCAGTTCTTC. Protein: CASSSHTRQTFYNEQFF. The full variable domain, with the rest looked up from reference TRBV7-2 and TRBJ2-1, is GAGVSQSPSNKVTEKGKDVELRCDPISGHTALYWYRQSLGQGLEFLIYFQGNSAPDKSGLPSDRFSAERTGGSVSTLTIQRTQQEDSAVYLCASSSHTRQTFYNEQFFGPGTRLTVL.

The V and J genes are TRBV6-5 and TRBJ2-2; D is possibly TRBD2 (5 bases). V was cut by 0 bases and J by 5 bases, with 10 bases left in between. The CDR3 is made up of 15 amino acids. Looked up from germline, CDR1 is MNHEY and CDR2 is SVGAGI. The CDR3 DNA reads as TGTGCCAGCAGTTACTCACGGGGAATGACCGGGGAGCTGTTTTTT. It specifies CASSYSRGMTGELFF.

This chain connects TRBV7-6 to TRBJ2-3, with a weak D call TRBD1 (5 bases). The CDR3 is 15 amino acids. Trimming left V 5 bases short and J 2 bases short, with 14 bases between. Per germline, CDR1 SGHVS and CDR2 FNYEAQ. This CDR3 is CASSRRTPPTDTQYF. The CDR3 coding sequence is TGTGCCAGCAGCCGAAGGACACCCCCCACAGATACGCAGTATTTT. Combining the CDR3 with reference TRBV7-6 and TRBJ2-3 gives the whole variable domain GAGVSQSPRYKVTKRGQDVALRCDPISGHVSLYWYRQALGQGPEFLTYFNYEAQQDKSGLPNDRFSAERPEGSISTLTIQRTEQRDSAMYRCASSRRTPPTDTQYFGPGTRLTVL.